One and the same sample provided the 16 T cell receptor beta chains below, sequenced in a study of CD8 T cells in Susac syndrome. With random hexamers, reverse transcription was performed on about 0.5 to 1 ug of RNA. TCRdb re-called the immunoSEQ multiplex PCR reads through MiXCR, storing one row per CDR3 protein. The data contain 150,000 to 200,000 distinct CDR3 sequences, roughly 94% of them singletons. Sequencing used CD4+ T cells from PBMCs. These receptors were collected from a human donor with multiple sclerosis.

V gene TRBV6-5 combines with J gene TRBJ1-5; no clear D gene. The length of the CDR3 is 13 residues. The germline gives CDR1 MNHEY, CDR2 SVGAGI. The V end lost 0 bases, the J end lost 5 bases, and 5 bases lay between the germline ends. The CDR3 is CASSYSWDQPQHF. The DNA for the CDR3 is TGTGCCAGCAGTTACTCGTGGGATCAGCCCCAGCATTTT.

The chain carries TRBV30 and TRBJ1-5; no clear D gene. With 2 bases removed from V and 4 bases from J, the gap between germline ends came to 15 bases. This CDR3 has 15 residues. Germline CDR1 is GTSNPN and CDR2 is SVGIG (reference sequence). CDR3 DNA sequence: TGTGCCTGGAGTCTCATAGGACGGAATAATCAGCCCCAGCATTTT. It is translated as CAWSLIGRNNQPQHF.

The V gene is TRBV12-3 or TRBV12-4, the J gene TRBJ2-7; the match to TRBD1 covers 7 bases. The CDR3 spans 17 residues. The V segment lost 4 bases and the J segment 4 bases; nucleotides outside the gene matches: 16. The DNA for the CDR3 is TGTGCCAGCAGTTCCCTAACAGGCCGGGACAGCCCGTACGAGCAGTACTTC. Translated: CASSSLTGRDSPYEQYF.

The chain has TRBV3-1 and TRBJ2-3, with D possibly matching TRBD2 (6 bases). CDR3 size: 13 residues. The V and J ends lost 2 bases and 6 bases respectively, with 9 bases between them. CDR1 and CDR2 (germline): LGHDT, YNNKEL (reference sequence). The CDR3 DNA follows: TGTGCCAGCAGCCAAAACCTAGCGGATACGCAGTATTTT. Protein: CASSQNLADTQYF.

V is TRBV7-2 and J is TRBJ2-1, with TRBD2 matching over 13 bases. In germline, CDR1 is SGHTA, CDR2 FQGNSA. Trimming cost V 5 bases and J 7 bases; bases outside gene matches: 17. This CDR3 is built from 19 residues. This chain's CDR3 is CASSRRASGTSGASNEQFF. DNA for the CDR3: TGTGCCAGCAGCCGAAGGGCCTCCGGGACTAGCGGGGCATCTAATGAGCAGTTCTTC.

The chain carries TRBV7-9 and TRBJ1-2, with 8 bases identical to TRBD1. The CDR3 has 13 residues. V was pared by 1 base and J by 13 bases, with 8 bases of the junction left unmatched. CDR1 and CDR2 from the germline V gene are SEHNR and FQNEAQ (reference sequence). The CDR3 loop is CASSLDRGRNCTF. The CDR3 bases are TGTGCCAGCAGCTTAGACAGGGGGAGAAATTGCACCTTC.

Concerning this clonotype itself: The junction departs from the called germline gene at one end, perhaps through a read error. The chain employs TRBV19 and TRBJ1-1, with a possible D match to TRBD1 (5 bases). The germline gives CDR1 LNHDA, CDR2 SQIVND (reference sequence). The CDR3 has 18 residues. DNA of the CDR3: TGTGCCAGTAGAGAGGGACTACCGAACGGGGCGGTGAACACTGAAGTTTTCTTT. This sequence encodes CASREGLPNGAVNTEVFF.

The CDR3 protein is CASSQERGFSGLVRDTQYF. DNA for the CDR3: TGCGCCAGCAGCCAAGAGAGGGGGTTTAGCGGCTTAGTTAGGGATACGCAGTATTTT. The gene calls are TRBV4-3 and TRBJ2-3, with D perhaps being TRBD1 or TRBD2 (6 bases each). Germline-derived CDR1 and CDR2 are LGHNA and YSLEER. The CDR3 has 19 amino acids. V gave up 0 bases and J gave up 6 bases, with 25 bases separating them.

The genes are TRBV3-1 and TRBJ2-7; no clear D. The germline V gene has CDR1 LGHDT and CDR2 YNNKEL (reference sequence). The length of the CDR3 is 12 residues. The ends were cut back, 1 base at V and 6 bases at J, with 7 bases in the middle. The CDR3 coding sequence is TGTGCCAGCAGCCAAGGTCCCCTCGAGCAGTACTTC. Translated: CASSQGPLEQYF.

The chain joins TRBV18 to TRBJ2-7; D could derive from TRBD1 or TRBD2 (5 bases each). CDR1 and CDR2 from the germline V gene are KGHSH and LQKENI. Trimming stripped 10 bases from V and 3 bases from J, with 16 bases between. The CDR3 has 13 residues. The CDR3 loop is CATGTEGFYEQYF. The CDR3 region has the DNA TGTGCCACTGGGACCGAAGGGTTCTACGAGCAGTACTTC.

This chain links TRBV27 with TRBJ2-6; D gene ambiguous. V lost 6 bases to trimming and J lost 1 base, with 10 bases between them. CDR1 is MNHEY, CDR2 SMNVEV, per germline (reference sequence). The CDR3 loop spans 15 amino acids. The chain's CDR3 is CASSGWGSGANVLTF. The DNA for the CDR3 is TGTGCCAGCAGCGGTTGGGGATCTGGGGCCAACGTCCTGACTTTC.

The chain is built from TRBV23-1 and TRBJ1-1; D gene uncertain. TRBV23-1 is flagged as an ORF with uncertain function. This CDR3 has 12 amino acids. V dropped 4 bases and J dropped 4 bases, with 7 bases sitting between them. CDR3: CASSRPVTEAFF. The DNA for the CDR3 is TGCGCCAGCAGTCGCCCAGTCACTGAAGCTTTCTTT.

The rearrangement joins TRBV5-8 to TRBJ2-5; D is undetermined. This CDR3 has 12 residues. Trimming left V 3 bases short and J 5 bases short, with 8 bases between. Germline CDR1 is SGHTS and CDR2 is YDEGEE. The CDR3 reads CASSWLSETQYF. CDR3 sequence (DNA): TGTGCCAGCAGCTGGTTATCTGAGACCCAGTACTTC.

The chain recombines TRBV4-3 with TRBJ2-5; weak D call: TRBD2 (5 bases). The CDR3 has 16 residues. Germline V gene data show CDR1 as LGHNA and CDR2 as YSLEER. The germline V and J ends were trimmed by 0 bases and 0 bases, with 11 bases remaining between them. The CDR3 coding sequence is TGCGCCAGCAGCCAAGATGCAGCGGCGTACCAAGAGACCCAGTACTTC. It is translated as CASSQDAAAYQETQYF.

The chain has TRBV29-1 and TRBJ2-5; unclear D gene. Germline loops: CDR1 SQVTM, CDR2 ANQGSEA. This CDR3 has 11 amino acids. Trimming removed 7 bases at V and 6 bases at J, with 12 bases between. The CDR3 bases are TGCAGCGAGGCAATTATGAAGACCCAGTACTTC. The encoded protein is CSEAIMKTQYF.

The chain links TRBV24-1 to TRBJ2-3, with 9 bases matching TRBD1. J gave up 4 bases and V 3 bases, and 4 bases lay outside the gene matches. This CDR3 comprises 15 residues. Germline loops: CDR1 KGHDR, CDR2 SFDVKD. The CDR3 DNA follows: TGTGCCACCAGTGATACGGGACAGGGAGCAGATACGCAGTATTTT. Translation: CATSDTGQGADTQYF.